These 25 T cell receptor beta chains share one sample of origin, sequenced in a study of blood T cell repertoires in COVID-19. Produced via immunoSEQ multiplex PCR; TCRdb's table is partial and in-frame only. The sample shows 300,000 or so clones, around 90% of them seen only once. Sequenced input: peripheral blood. These receptors were obtained from a woman in her 30s with COVID-19, enrolled during active disease.

This chain links TRBV28 with TRBJ1-4; D not certain. In germline, CDR1 is MDHEN, CDR2 SYDVKM. V was pared by 5 bases and J by 5 bases, with 6 bases between. The CDR3 spans 12 residues. In DNA form, the CDR3 reads TGTGCCAGCAGTGGGCCAAATGAAAAACTGTTTTTT. The encoded protein is CASSGPNEKLFF.

The chain carries TRBV5-6 and TRBJ1-3; 7 positions agree with TRBD1. Germline V lookup: CDR1 SGHDT, CDR2 YYEEEE. The CDR3 covers 16 residues. After removal of 1 base from V and 6 bases from J, the junction contained 10 bases not matched to a gene. CDR3 in amino acids: CASSLWRDSWTNTIYF. The CDR3 DNA reads TGTGCCAGCAGCTTGTGGCGGGACAGTTGGACAAACACCATATATTTT.

The chain has TRBV5-4 and TRBJ1-1; possible D gene TRBD1, 5 bases. Germline CDR1 SGHNT, CDR2 YYREEE (reference sequence). This CDR3 comprises 15 residues. V shed 0 bases and J shed 3 bases, with 12 bases lying between them. CDR3 loop: CASSLDPGGYTEAFF. The CDR3 DNA reads as TGTGCCAGCAGCTTGGATCCCGGGGGATACACTGAAGCTTTCTTT.

This sequence joins TRBV10-1 and TRBJ2-1; a weak D match, TRBD1 (6 bases). There are 16 residues in the CDR3. CDR1 and CDR2 (germline): WNHNN, SYGVQD (reference sequence). The germline V and J ends were trimmed by 5 bases and 2 bases, with 16 bases remaining between them. CDR3 nucleotides: TGCGCCAGCAGTCTACTCTACAGGGTACCCTACAATGAGCAGTTCTTC. It translates to CASSLLYRVPYNEQFF.

This sequence joins TRBV28 and TRBJ1-1, with D maybe TRBD1 (5 bases). This CDR3 contains 12 residues. V was trimmed by 7 bases and J by 0 bases, leaving 6 bases between them. Per germline, CDR1 MDHEN and CDR2 SYDVKM. The CDR3 region is CASKGVNTEAFF. For the CDR3, the DNA is TGTGCCAGCAAAGGGGTGAACACTGAAGCTTTCTTT.

As DNA, the CDR3 is TGTGCCAGCAGCTTAGGAGGTAGTTTGGTTGACTACAATGAGCAGTTCTTC. The encoded protein is CASSLGGSLVDYNEQFF. The V call is TRBV7-9, the J call TRBJ2-1, with D unresolved. This CDR3 contains 17 residues. Looked up from germline, CDR1 is SEHNR and CDR2 is FQNEAQ (reference sequence). Deletions cut 1 base from V and 3 bases from J, with 16 bases between.

The chain recombines TRBV11-2 with TRBJ1-3, with D unclear. V lost 3 bases, J lost 0 bases, and 12 bases lay in between. CDR1 is SGHAT and CDR2 is FQNNGV in the germline V gene. The CDR3 contains 16 residues. CDR3 sequence (DNA): TGTGCCAGCAGCTTGTCTAGTGGGAGCTCTGGAAACACCATATATTTT. This sequence encodes CASSLSSGSSGNTIYF.

The chain combines TRBV29-1 with TRBJ1-1, with 7 bases aligning to TRBD1. V was pared by 6 bases and J by 0 bases, with 4 bases of the junction left unmatched. The V gene's germline CDR1 is SQVTM and CDR2 ANQGSEA. The CDR3 is 13 amino acids. In DNA form, the CDR3 reads TGCAGCGTCACAGGGGCCCTGAACACTGAAGCTTTCTTT. It is translated as CSVTGALNTEAFF.

Here the CDR3 reads CASSLGGSGTDTQYF. The CDR3 DNA is TGTGCCAGCAGCTTGGGCGGGAGTGGGACAGATACGCAGTATTTT. The chain uses TRBV13 and TRBJ2-3, with 7 bases aligning to TRBD2. The CDR3 is 15 residues long. V dropped 3 bases and J dropped 3; count of bases not matched to a gene: 6. The germline V gene has CDR1 PRHDT and CDR2 FYEKMQ (reference sequence).

This rearrangement joins TRBV5-1 to TRBJ2-5; 7 bases are shared with TRBD1. J was trimmed by 1 base and V by 10 bases; bases with no gene match: 10. Germline CDR1 and CDR2: SGHRS and YFSETQ. CDR3 length equals 14 residues. The CDR3 reads CARNRDSSQETQYF. The CDR3 DNA sequence: TGCGCCCGAAACCGGGACAGTAGCCAAGAGACCCAGTACTTC.

V usage is TRBV28 and J usage is TRBJ1-4, with no clear D. The germline V gene encodes CDR1 MDHEN and CDR2 SYDVKM. Trimming shortened V by 8 bases and J by 8 bases, and 18 bases separated the two germline ends. The CDR3 is made up of 14 amino acids. The CDR3 reads CASVPEGFREKLFF. The CDR3 nucleotides are TGTGCCAGCGTTCCCGAGGGATTCAGGGAAAAACTGTTTTTT.

This clone was seen only a few times. The V call is TRBV11-2, the J call TRBJ2-7; unclear D gene. The CDR3 has 12 residues. The V and J ends lost 0 bases and 3 bases respectively, with 3 bases between them. Looked up from germline, CDR1 is SGHAT and CDR2 is FQNNGV. The chain's CDR3 is CASSLDHYEQYF. In nucleotides, the CDR3 is TGTGCCAGCAGCTTAGACCACTACGAGCAGTACTTC.

This clone was picked up one time. V and J are TRBV10-3 and TRBJ2-3; 9 positions agree with TRBD1. This CDR3 comprises 16 residues. V was clipped by 0 bases and J by 2 bases; unmatched bases: 3. Germline V gene lookup returns CDR1 ENHRY and CDR2 SYGVKD. The CDR3 sequence is CAISESGTGLTDTQYF. The CDR3 DNA is TGTGCCATCAGTGAGTCGGGGACAGGGCTCACAGATACGCAGTATTTT.

This clone was observed a handful of times. Here the CDR3 reads CASTRGGTNEKLFF. The CDR3 DNA sequence: TGTGCCAGTACCCGAGGGGGAACTAATGAAAAACTGTTTTTT. The V gene is TRBV19, the J gene TRBJ1-4; D might be TRBD1 (6 bases). CDR1 and CDR2 from the germline V gene are LNHDA and SQIVND (reference sequence). Trimming stripped 7 bases from V and 1 base from J, with 10 bases between. This CDR3 has 14 amino acids.

The chain couples TRBV18 to TRBJ1-5, with D unclear. Germline V gene sequence: CDR1 KGHSH, CDR2 LQKENI. This CDR3 is 16 amino acids long. V lost 4 bases and J lost 1, with 14 bases in between. In DNA form, the CDR3 reads TGTGCCAGCTCACAAGACGGAGCTGCGAGCAATCAGCCCCAGCATTTT. This codes for CASSQDGAASNQPQHF.

This rearrangement joins TRBV27 to TRBJ1-6; the D gene is possibly TRBD1 (6 bases). The CDR3 has 15 amino acids. Per germline, CDR1 MNHEY and CDR2 SMNVEV (reference sequence). The V end was cut by 6 bases, the J end by 8 bases, with 17 bases between. This CDR3 is CASRDGGGADSPLHF. CDR3 nucleotide sequence: TGTGCCAGCAGGGATGGTGGGGGCGCGGATTCACCCCTCCACTTT.

The rearrangement uses TRBV6-4 and TRBJ2-5; 13 nucleotides match TRBD2. The germline gives CDR1 MRHNA, CDR2 SNTAGT. The junction had 18 bases not matched to a gene; V was cut back by 2 bases and J by 0 bases. The CDR3 runs to 22 residues. In nucleotides, the CDR3 is TGTGCCAGCAGTGACCGACTAGCGGGAGGTCGGGGCTCCCGCCGCAACCAAGAGACCCAGTACTTC. Protein sequence: CASSDRLAGGRGSRRNQETQYF.

The V call is TRBV18, the J call TRBJ2-2; 10 bases fit TRBD2. Looked up from germline, CDR1 is KGHSH and CDR2 is LQKENI. The CDR3 is 16 residues long. The junction had 14 bases not matched to a gene; V was cut back by 9 bases and J by 7 bases. The CDR3 spells CASLTSLAGTSGELFF. The CDR3 coding sequence is TGTGCCAGTCTCACGTCACTAGCGGGAACAAGCGGGGAGCTGTTTTTT.

The V and J genes are TRBV4-2 and TRBJ1-3, with D hard to call. Germline V gene data show CDR1 as LGHNA and CDR2 as YNFKEQ. V lost 2 bases to trimming and J lost 0 bases, with 8 bases between them. This CDR3 is built from 15 residues. The CDR3 is CASSQIQSSGNTIYF. In DNA, the CDR3 is TGTGCCAGCAGCCAAATACAGAGCTCTGGAAACACCATATATTTT.

The rearrangement uses TRBV6-6 and TRBJ2-1; no clear D gene. The CDR3 spans 14 residues. Between the trimmed V and J ends, which lost 7 bases and 4 bases, there was a span of 14 bases. From germline, CDR1 is MNHNY and CDR2 SVGAGI (reference sequence). CDR3 protein: CASKSTEIYNEQFF. The CDR3 nucleotides are TGTGCCAGCAAGAGTACGGAGATTTACAATGAGCAGTTCTTC.

J is TRBJ1-2 and V is TRBV19; 9 bases agree with TRBD1. Losses at the gene ends were 0 bases for V and 6 bases for J; bases not matched to a gene: 8. Germline-derived CDR1 and CDR2 are LNHDA and SQIVND (reference sequence). The CDR3 has 16 amino acids. The CDR3 DNA reads TGTGCCAGTAGTATAGAGAGGACAGGGGTTTTTGATGGCTACACCTTC. It translates to CASSIERTGVFDGYTF.

CDR3 protein: CASSHGTAGTGGLVNGYTF. CDR3 in DNA: TGTGCCAGCAGTCACGGTACCGCCGGGACAGGGGGCCTTGTGAACGGCTACACCTTC. This chain joins TRBV3-1 (or the pseudogene TRBV3-2) and TRBJ1-2; the match to TRBD1 covers 12 bases. V was pared by 6 bases and J by 8 bases, with 22 bases of the junction left unmatched. There are 19 residues in the CDR3. Germline assignment: CDR1 LGHDT and CDR2 YNNKEL (reference sequence).

V usage is TRBV5-1 and J usage is TRBJ2-7, with a weak D call TRBD1 (5 bases). Deletions cut 2 bases from V and 0 bases from J, with 21 bases between. Germline CDR1 and CDR2: SGHRS and YFSETQ. The CDR3 is 18 amino acids. CDR3 loop: CASSFGFRQGVSSYEQYF. CDR3 in DNA: TGCGCCAGCAGCTTCGGATTCCGGCAGGGCGTTAGCTCCTACGAGCAGTACTTC.

This chain links TRBV5-5 with TRBJ2-3; tentative D call: TRBD1 (7 bases). This CDR3 has 15 amino acids. V lost 5 bases and J lost 0, with 13 bases in between. Germline-derived CDR1 and CDR2 are SGHKS and YYEKEE (reference sequence). CDR3 sequence (DNA): TGTGCCAGCAGTGGAGGGGGCGGAAGCACAGATACGCAGTATTTT. Translated, it gives CASSGGGGSTDTQYF.

V gene TRBV7-8 combines with J gene TRBJ1-5; the match to TRBD1 covers 7 bases. This CDR3 comprises 14 residues. Trimming took 8 bases from V and 4 from J; bases not matched to a gene: 8. Germline V lookup: CDR1 SGHVS, CDR2 FQNEAQ. The CDR3 sequence: CASARGTENQPQHF. The CDR3 coding sequence is TGTGCCAGCGCCCGAGGGACAGAAAATCAGCCCCAGCATTTT.